This T cell receptor beta chain was observed in a study of blood T cell repertoires in COVID-19. In the study's own analysis: Quantification of nucleated cells was approximated via reference gene primer amplification. Sequencing was performed with immunoSEQ multiplex PCR; in TCRdb, only in-frame clones are kept and a portion is missing. Clonal size and the V and J genes are those of that table, whereas D and trimming came from the DNA. The sample yields 25,000 to 35,000 clones, approximately 85% seen once. There are 15 residues in the CDR3. Germline V gene data show CDR1 as SGHTA and CDR2 as FQGNSA. V lost 2 bases, J lost 6 bases, and 6 bases stayed unmatched.

Sequenced sample: peripheral blood. The sequence came from a man older than 75 with active COVID-19. This chain joins TRBV7-2 and TRBJ2-1; TRBD1 aligns across 8 bases. The CDR3: CASSLSAGQVNEQFF. CDR3 nucleotide sequence: TGTGCCAGCAGCTTATCGGCGGGACAGGTCAATGAGCAGTTCTTC.